This T cell receptor (beta chain) was observed in a study of immune heterogeneity within non-small cell lung tumors. Overall study results and limits: Although only moderate, the correlation of local T-cell clonality with local tumor mutational burden was significant (R around 0.37).

With around 550 ng used per sample, the template was genomic DNA from bulk tumor. While surgery was under way, several biopsies spaced far apart were taken per primary tumor. The cohort was untreated, with newly diagnosed non-small cell lung cancer undergoing curative surgery. Worth noting for this clonotype: As yet, its antigen is unknown.

The CDR3 is made up of 16 amino acids. J lost 5 bases, V lost 5 bases, and 3 bases had no gene match. Germline CDR1 and CDR2: MNHNS and SASEGT. TCR beta CDR3 regions came from multiplex PCR with 32 forward V and 13 reverse J primers. Using its own MiXCR run on the multiplex PCR reads, TCRdb lists one record per CDR3 protein. The sample shows under 25,000 distinct CDR3 sequences, around 28% of them seen only once. Input material: lung tumor tissue. The rearrangement joins TRBV6-1 to TRBJ2-2; TRBD2 agrees at 15 bases. This sequence was found in a man aged 40-50 years with non-small cell lung cancer. The CDR3 protein is CASSLGTSGRTGELFF. CDR3 DNA: TGTGCCAGCAGTCTAGGGACTAGCGGGAGGACCGGGGAGCTGTTTTTT.